The TCR beta chain described here comes from a study of CD8+ T cells in alopecia areata. About the research overall: Twice daily, treated patients received 5 to 10 mg of oral tofacitinib. Tofacitinib ran for 6 to 18 months before 6 months off drug.

Sequencing used cDNA as its template, made by extracting RNA and reverse transcribing it. TCRdb keeps only in-frame clones here, not all; method: immunoSEQ multiplex PCR. Of about 97,000 clones detected, about two fifths appear once; the ten largest clones hold 1% to 1.5%. The CDR3 is made up of 15 amino acids. J lost 6 bases, V lost 1 base, and 4 bases had no gene match. Germline V gene data show CDR1 as LNHNV and CDR2 as YYDKDF (reference sequence). The genes are TRBV15 and TRBJ2-1, with TRBD2 matching 9 bases. Sample: CD4+ T cells sorted from blood. This receptor was identified in a human donor with alopecia areata. The CDR3 loop reads CATSRGGLASNEQFF. In DNA form, the CDR3 reads TGTGCCACCAGCAGAGGGGGACTAGCTAGCAATGAGCAGTTCTTC.